This T cell receptor (beta chain) was recovered during a study of blood T cell repertoires in COVID-19 (dated by TCRdb to the early 2020s). About the full investigation: The collaborator samples originated in the United States, Italy and Spain and spanned the acute and convalescent phases of COVID-19. The prospective study material was composed of cDNA or gDNA derived from T cells, B-cell-depleted T cells, or PBMCs. Deeply sampled blood TCRbeta repertoires from subjects exposed to, actively infected with, or recovered from COVID-19 were included in the dataset. The repertoires were released in a freely available public database intended as a resource for research on the immune response to SARS-CoV-2. Samples came from the ongoing ImmuneRACE study (first 160 participants) plus 1,254 subjects from 6 global collaborators. Sample metadata almost always included a de-identified subject ID, COVID-19 status, age in years and sex. Where HLA class I and class II types were available, the types were taken from metadata supplied by the sample provider, not from assay-based typing.

The immunoSEQ Assay, a bias-controlled multiplex PCR, was used to amplify TCRbeta CDR3 regions from genomic DNA. The study's processing was this. The number of nucleated cells in each sample was estimated by amplification of reference gene primers within the assay. Sequence reads were collapsed and filtered to measure the absolute abundance of every unique TCRbeta CDR3 rearrangement. For each sample, productive Simpson clonality was calculated by taking the square root of Simpson's diversity index across productive rearrangements. In its TCRdb copy, this immuneACCESS table keeps in-frame sequences only and misses some clones. Where compared with another copy, unresolved V genes explain less than half of these, and the others have no known cause. V, J and clone size were drawn from that table, and D and trimming were deduced from the DNA. The sample yields around 200,000 clones; 86% were counted once. Less than 3.5% of the sample rests with the top ten.

The paper as a whole reports these results and caveats: The amount of clinical and demographic metadata varied by source and participant and was provided uncurated.

Only one count was recorded for this clone. The clone's antigen remains unknown. There are no base qualities to consult, and no much larger clone falls within one base. Each collaborating institution followed its own protocols to collect whole blood in K2EDTA tubes. For TCRbeta analysis, collaborators shipped samples in one of three forms: frozen whole blood, isolated PBMCs, or DNA extracted from either of those sample types. CDR3 length: 13 amino acids, cysteine to phenylalanine. CDR3 DNA only is kept here, 39 bases in frame from base 1. The germline V gene yields SQVTM for CDR1 and ANQGSEA for CDR2. Relative to germline, V is missing 7 bases and J is missing 7 bases, with 7 bases of the junction outside any gene match.

Sequenced: peripheral blood. Recombination connected TRBV29-1 to TRBJ2-3, with 11 bases aligning to TRBD2. The receptor was isolated from a man aged 70-80 years with acute or convalescent COVID-19. The bases are TGCAGCGCGGTAGCGGGGGGGACATATACGCAGTATTTT. Its protein is CSAVAGGTYTQYF.